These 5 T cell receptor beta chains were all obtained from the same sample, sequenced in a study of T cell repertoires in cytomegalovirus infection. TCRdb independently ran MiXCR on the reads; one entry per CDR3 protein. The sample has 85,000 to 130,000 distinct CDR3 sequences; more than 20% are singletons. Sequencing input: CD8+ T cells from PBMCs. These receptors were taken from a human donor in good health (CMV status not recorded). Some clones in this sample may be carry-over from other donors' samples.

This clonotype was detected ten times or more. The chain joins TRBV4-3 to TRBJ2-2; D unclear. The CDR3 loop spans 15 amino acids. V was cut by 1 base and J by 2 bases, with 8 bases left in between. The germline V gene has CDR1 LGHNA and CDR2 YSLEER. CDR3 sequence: CASSQGRINTGELFF. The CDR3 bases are TGCGCCAGCAGCCAAGGGCGGATAAACACCGGGGAGCTGTTTTTT.

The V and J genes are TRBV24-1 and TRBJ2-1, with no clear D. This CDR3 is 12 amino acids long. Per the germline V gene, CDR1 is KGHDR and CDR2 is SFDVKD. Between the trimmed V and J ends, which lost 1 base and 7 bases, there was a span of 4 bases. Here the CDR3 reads CATSDLSNEQFF. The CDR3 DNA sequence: TGTGCCACCAGTGATTTATCTAATGAGCAGTTCTTC.

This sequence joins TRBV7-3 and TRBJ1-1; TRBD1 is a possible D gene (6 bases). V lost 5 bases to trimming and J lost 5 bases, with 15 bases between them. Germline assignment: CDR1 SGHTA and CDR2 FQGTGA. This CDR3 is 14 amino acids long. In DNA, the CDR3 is TGTGCCAGCAGCGCCACAGGGATGGGAACTGAAGCTTTCTTT. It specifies CASSATGMGTEAFF.

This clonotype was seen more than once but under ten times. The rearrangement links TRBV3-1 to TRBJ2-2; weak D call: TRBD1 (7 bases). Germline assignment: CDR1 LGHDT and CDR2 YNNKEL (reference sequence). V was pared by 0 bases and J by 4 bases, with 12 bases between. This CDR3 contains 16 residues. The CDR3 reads CASSQDPGGSTGELFF. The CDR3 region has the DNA TGTGCCAGCAGCCAAGATCCAGGGGGGAGCACCGGGGAGCTGTTTTTT.

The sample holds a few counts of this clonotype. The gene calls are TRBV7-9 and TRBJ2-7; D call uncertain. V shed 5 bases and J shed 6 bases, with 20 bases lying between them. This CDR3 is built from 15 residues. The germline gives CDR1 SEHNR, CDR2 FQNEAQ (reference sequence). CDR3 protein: CASSPPIPASTEQYF. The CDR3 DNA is TGTGCCAGCAGCCCTCCCATCCCAGCCTCGACCGAGCAGTACTTC.